The clone carrying this T cell receptor beta chain was observed a single time. The data stem from a study of blood T cell repertoires in COVID-19. For the study at large: Samples came from the United States, Italy and Spain, spanning acute and convalescent COVID-19.

Study processing details: Cell counts per sample came from amplifying reference gene primers. Sequenced by immunoSEQ multiplex PCR; TCRdb stores in-frame clones only, minus some. From that table come the V and J calls and clone size; the DNA was used to work out D and trimming. Altogether hundreds of thousands of clones are present, roughly 85% being singletons, with the ten largest covering 2.5% to 3%. Germline V gene data show CDR1 as MNHEY and CDR2 as SVGEGT. V shed 2 bases and J shed 2 bases, with 9 bases lying between them. The CDR3 sequence is 14 residues long. Sequencing was carried out using peripheral blood. This sequence joins TRBV6-2 or TRBV6-3 and TRBJ1-2; D gene ambiguous. This sequence originates from a woman between 40 and 50 years old with active or convalescent COVID-19. The CDR3 DNA is TGTGCCAGCAGTTACACCTCGGGGAACTATGGCTACACCTTC. It codes for CASSYTSGNYGYTF.